These 19 T cell receptor beta chains were sequenced from one sample in a study of identifying expanded T cells in peripheral blood. Sequenced by immunoSEQ multiplex PCR; TCRdb stores in-frame clones only, minus some. The sample has about 86,000 clones; approximately 85% are singletons. The sequencing sample was made of blood. The receptors originated from a person aged 18 to 70 in good health.

The chain uses TRBV4-3 and TRBJ2-1, with a possible D match to TRBD1 (6 bases). Trimming left V 2 bases short and J 1 base short, with 15 bases between. Germline CDR1 is LGHNA and CDR2 is YSLEER. This CDR3 is built from 17 residues. CDR3 DNA sequence: TGCGCCAGCAGCCAACCCGACAGGATTTCTTCCTACAATGAGCAGTTCTTC. It encodes CASSQPDRISSYNEQFF.

The chain has TRBV5-5 and TRBJ2-7; D not resolved. V lost 6 bases and J 4 bases, leaving 23 bases between the germline ends. The CDR3 has 16 amino acids. From germline, CDR1 is SGHKS and CDR2 YYEKEE (reference sequence). The CDR3 loop is CASTAEIRVSTYEQYF. The CDR3 DNA follows: TGTGCCAGCACCGCGGAGATCCGGGTATCTACTTACGAGCAGTACTTC.

V is TRBV7-2 and J is TRBJ2-7; TRBD2 agrees at 11 bases. This CDR3 spans 13 amino acids. With 4 bases clipped from V and 7 bases from J, the junction kept 3 bases outside the gene matches. The germline V gene encodes CDR1 SGHTA and CDR2 FQGNSA. CDR3 sequence reads: CASSSSGGWEQYF. Written as DNA, the CDR3 is TGTGCCAGCAGCTCTAGCGGGGGGTGGGAGCAGTACTTC.

This chain uses TRBV4-3 with TRBJ1-2, with D perhaps matching TRBD1 (5 bases). Between the trimmed V and J ends, which lost 0 bases and 8 bases, there was a span of 19 bases. The CDR3 has 16 residues. Germline lookup yields CDR1 LGHNA and CDR2 YSLEER. Written as DNA, the CDR3 is TGCGCCAGCAGCCAAGAAACAGGAACCCACATTAGGGGCTACACCTTC. Its translation: CASSQETGTHIRGYTF.

In this sample, this clone turned up once. The genes are TRBV12-5 and TRBJ1-5; D possibly corresponds to TRBD1 (5 bases). Trimming pared 1 base from V and 4 bases from J, leaving 11 bases between. Germline V gene sequence: CDR1 LGHNT, CDR2 FRNRAP. The CDR3 is 15 residues long. In nucleotides, the CDR3 is TGTGCTAGTGGTTTGGGGGGGGAAGGAAATCAGCCCCAGCATTTT. Amino acid sequence: CASGLGGEGNQPQHF.

This clone was seen only once. J is TRBJ2-1 and V is TRBV7-6; D unclear. This CDR3 is 13 amino acids long. V gave up 2 bases and J gave up 6 bases, with 8 bases separating them. CDR1 is SGHVS and CDR2 is FNYEAQ in the germline V gene. The CDR3: CASSLLPLNEQFF. In DNA, the CDR3 is TGTGCCAGCAGCTTACTCCCCCTCAATGAGCAGTTCTTC.

V and J are TRBV4-3 and TRBJ2-7, with D perhaps matching TRBD2 (5 bases). The CDR3 has 13 residues. CDR1 LGHNA and CDR2 YSLEER come from the germline V gene. Trimming pared 4 bases from V and 4 bases from J, leaving 11 bases between. The CDR3 loop reads CASSPGKWYEQYF. CDR3 DNA sequence: TGCGCCAGCAGCCCGGGGAAGTGGTACGAGCAGTACTTC.

This clone appeared once. This chain connects TRBV5-4 to TRBJ2-1; TRBD2 agrees at 11 bases. CDR1 is SGHNT, CDR2 YYREEE, per germline (reference sequence). The CDR3 sequence is 18 residues long. With 2 bases clipped from V and 1 base from J, the junction kept 8 bases outside the gene matches. CDR3 in DNA: TGTGCCAGCAGCTTCTTTCAGCTAGCGGGGGGTTCCTACAATGAGCAGTTCTTC. As protein: CASSFFQLAGGSYNEQFF.

The rearrangement links TRBV11-3 to TRBJ1-1; D is undetermined. Germline CDR1 and CDR2: SGHNT and YENEEA. V was cut by 3 bases and J by 2 bases, with 7 bases left in between. CDR3 length equals 13 residues. CDR3 coding DNA: TGTGCCAGCAGCTTTGGTACAAACACTGAAGCTTTCTTT. It encodes CASSFGTNTEAFF.

This clone was observed once. The chain is built from TRBV6-6 and TRBJ2-3; D unclear. Germline CDR1 MNHNY, CDR2 SVGAGI (reference sequence). CDR3 length: 13 residues. V was pared by 4 bases and J by 4 bases, with 9 bases between. CDR3 residues: CASSWNAADTQYF. For the CDR3, the DNA is TGTGCCAGCAGTTGGAATGCTGCAGATACGCAGTATTTT.

J is TRBJ1-2 and V is TRBV4-1; D gene unclear. Germline lookup yields CDR1 MGHRA and CDR2 YSYEKL. The ends were cut back, 1 base at V and 1 base at J, with 7 bases in the middle. The CDR3 spans 14 residues. The CDR3 DNA sequence: TGCGCCAGCAGCCAAGTGGACGGTAACTATGGCTACACCTTC. This codes for CASSQVDGNYGYTF.

This clone was observed once. V usage is TRBV5-1 and J usage is TRBJ2-5; weak D call: TRBD2 (5 bases). Per the germline V gene, CDR1 is SGHRS and CDR2 is YFSETQ. V lost 0 bases and J 4 bases, leaving 10 bases between the germline ends. There are 14 residues in the CDR3. CDR3 sequence (DNA): TGCGCCAGCAGCTTGGAGGCTGAGGGAGAGACCCAGTACTTC. It yields the protein CASSLEAEGETQYF.

There are many counts of this clone. The chain carries TRBV19 and TRBJ1-5; 7 bases agree with TRBD1. V dropped 10 bases and J dropped 5; count of bases not matched to a gene: 8. This CDR3 spans 13 amino acids. CDR1 and CDR2 (germline): LNHDA, SQIVND (reference sequence). The CDR3 protein is CATAGQHYQPQHF. The CDR3 coding sequence is TGTGCCACCGCGGGACAGCACTATCAGCCCCAGCATTTT.

This chain joins TRBV4-3 and TRBJ2-7, with D unclear. The CDR3 has 13 residues. V dropped 0 bases and J dropped 4 bases, with 7 bases sitting between them. Germline CDR1 and CDR2: LGHNA and YSLEER. The CDR3 nucleotides read TGCGCCAGCAGCCAAGAATCCGGATACGAGCAGTACTTC. Its protein product is CASSQESGYEQYF.

The J gene is TRBJ2-5, the V gene TRBV7-3; 9 bases are a match to TRBD1. This CDR3 spans 21 amino acids. The germline V gene has CDR1 SGHTA and CDR2 FQGTGA. After removal of 0 bases from V and 3 bases from J, the junction contained 20 bases not matched to a gene. In DNA form, the CDR3 reads TGTGCCAGCAGCTTAACGTATACCCTTACCCTGACAGGGGGACCGAAAGAGACCCAGTACTTC. It specifies CASSLTYTLTLTGGPKETQYF.

In DNA form, the CDR3 reads TGTGCCAGCAGCACCCAGCGGGGGGGCCTCGATGAGCAGTTCTTC. Protein sequence: CASSTQRGGLDEQFF. The chain recombines TRBV13 with TRBJ2-1; 10 nucleotides line up with TRBD2. Germline V lookup: CDR1 PRHDT, CDR2 FYEKMQ (reference sequence). V shed 5 bases, J shed 8 bases, and the junction held 9 bases outside the gene matches. The CDR3 extends over 15 amino acids.

This chain connects TRBV5-6 to TRBJ2-7, with TRBD1 matching over 9 bases. J lost 7 bases, V lost 4 bases, and 9 bases had no gene match. CDR3 length: 14 residues. Looked up from germline, CDR1 is SGHDT and CDR2 is YYEEEE. The CDR3 DNA reads as TGTGCCAGCAGCGCAGGACAGGGGCGGACAGAGCAGTACTTC. Amino acids: CASSAGQGRTEQYF.

The chain couples TRBV30 to TRBJ1-2, with 7 nucleotides matching TRBD1. This CDR3 has 11 amino acids. Germline-derived CDR1 and CDR2 are GTSNPN and SVGIG (reference sequence). With V trimmed by 4 bases and J by 5 bases, 1 base remained unmatched. CDR3 sequence reads: CAWTGGYGYTF. CDR3 bases: TGTGCCTGGACAGGGGGTTATGGCTACACCTTC.

The V and J genes are TRBV11-2 and TRBJ2-3, with 8 bases aligning to TRBD2. Germline V lookup: CDR1 SGHAT, CDR2 FQNNGV. Unmatched junction bases numbered 9, after V lost 5 bases and J lost 2 bases. The CDR3 sequence is 16 residues long. Written as DNA, the CDR3 is TGTGCCAGCAGCCGCACGGCGGGGGGTTACACAGATACGCAGTATTTT. This encodes CASSRTAGGYTDTQYF.